This is a list of T cell receptor beta chains from one sample in a study of beta chain features in type 1 diabetes. Method: immunoSEQ multiplex PCR; TCRdb's copy keeps in-frame clones and lacks some. The table lists some 200,000 clones, under 20% of them singletons. Sequenced sample: naive CD4+ T cells from blood. The receptor set was obtained from a young man with type 1 diabetes. Each CDR3 is given with its conserved first and last residue. The order of the fields is D gene, V gene, J gene, clone size, CDR3 protein, CDR3 DNA. A D gene is named only where the DNA matches it firmly. Size values are once, few and many counts, or a class for expanded clones, and some rows have none.

>.|TRBV10-3|TRBJ2-5|few
CAIGQFQETQYF
TGTGCCATCGGACAGTTCCAAGAGACCCAGTACTTC
>.|TRBV5-6|TRBJ2-5|few
CASSLSETQYF
TGTGCCAGCAGCTTGTCGGAGACCCAGTACTTC
>.|TRBV10-1|TRBJ2-7|.
CASSGDRRLEQYF
TGCGCCAGCAGCGGCGACAGGAGACTTGAGCAGTACTTC
>.|TRBV30|TRBJ1-4|few
CAWSELGEKLFF
TGTGCCTGGAGTGAACTAGGGGAAAAACTGTTTTTT
>.|TRBV19|TRBJ2-3|few
CASSIWASKDTQYF
TGTGCCAGTAGTATCTGGGCCTCTAAAGATACGCAGTATTTT
>TRBD2|TRBV7-2|TRBJ2-1|.
CASSFERGSSYNEQFF
TGTGCCAGCAGCTTCGAGCGGGGGAGCTCCTACAATGAGCAGTTCTTC
>TRBD2|TRBV28|TRBJ2-3|.
CASSLAASGSTDTQYF
TGTGCCAGCAGTTTAGCAGCTAGCGGGAGCACAGATACGCAGTATTTT
>.|TRBV7-2|TRBJ2-7|.
CASSSAREQYF
TGTGCCAGCAGCTCGGCCCGTGAGCAGTACTTC
>TRBD1|TRBV29-1|TRBJ2-7|.
CSGATGVNEQYF
TGCAGCGGTGCGACAGGGGTCAACGAGCAGTACTTC
>.|TRBV15|TRBJ1-1|few
CATSRNRGSEAFF
TGTGCCACCAGCCGAAATAGGGGATCTGAAGCTTTCTTT
>.|TRBV30|TRBJ1-4|few
CAWSDLAGEKLFF
TGTGCCTGGAGTGACCTAGCAGGGGAAAAACTGTTTTTT
>TRBD2|TRBV9|TRBJ2-1|few
CASSVLLAPNNEQFF
TGTGCCAGCAGCGTCTTACTAGCGCCGAACAATGAGCAGTTCTTC
>.|TRBV25-1|TRBJ1-4|.
CASRGEKLFF
TGTGCCAGCAGGGGTGAAAAACTGTTTTTT
>.|TRBV10-3|TRBJ2-5|.
CAISVQEQETQYF
TGTGCCATCAGTGTACAGGAGCAAGAGACCCAGTACTTC
>.|TRBV29-1|TRBJ1-3|few
CSVDGAGNTIYF
TGCAGCGTTGACGGGGCTGGAAACACCATATATTTT
>.|TRBV9|TRBJ2-2|.
CASSVQGTNTGELFF
TGTGCCAGCAGCGTTCAGGGGACGAACACCGGGGAGCTGTTTTTT
>TRBD1|TRBV30|TRBJ2-2|few
CAWRGQGSRGNTGELFF
TGTGCCTGGAGGGGACAGGGTTCCAGGGGGAACACCGGGGAGCTGTTTTTT
>.|TRBV4-2|TRBJ2-1|.
CASSQDVRSSYNEQFF
TGTGCCAGCAGCCAAGATGTCCGGTCCTCCTACAATGAGCAGTTCTTC
>.|TRBV14|TRBJ2-3|few
CASSLSTDTQYF
TGTGCCAGCAGCCTGAGCACAGATACGCAGTATTTT
>.|TRBV30|TRBJ2-3|few
CAWSVSWSTDTQYF
TGTGCCTGGAGTGTCAGTTGGAGCACAGATACGCAGTATTTT
>TRBD2|TRBV7-2|TRBJ2-2|.
CASSLEVGGGTGELFF
TGTGCCAGCAGCTTAGAGGTCGGCGGGGGCACCGGGGAGCTGTTTTTT
>TRBD2|TRBV18|TRBJ2-3|.
CASSPTSGPDTQYF
TGTGCCAGCTCACCTACTAGCGGTCCGGATACGCAGTATTTT
>.|TRBV28|TRBJ2-1|.
CATIGNEQFF
TGTGCCACCATTGGTAATGAGCAGTTCTTC
>.|TRBV6-5|TRBJ2-3|few
CASSYSGADTQYF
TGTGCCAGCAGTTACTCGGGGGCAGATACGCAGTATTTT
>.|TRBV28|TRBJ2-3|.
CASSLVATDTQYF
TGTGCCAGCAGTTTGGTAGCCACAGATACGCAGTATTTT
>TRBD2|TRBV4-1|TRBJ2-1|.
CASSQIGLAENNEQFF
TGCGCCAGCAGCCAGATCGGACTAGCGGAAAACAATGAGCAGTTCTTC
>TRBD1|TRBV7-2|TRBJ2-3|.
CASSPQGVGTDTQYF
TGTGCCAGCAGCCCGCAGGGGGTGGGGACAGATACGCAGTATTTT
>TRBD1|TRBV7-9|TRBJ2-3|few
CASSPLTGSKDTQYF
TGTGCCAGCAGCCCGCTGACAGGGTCCAAAGATACGCAGTATTTT
>.|TRBV10-3|TRBJ1-5|few
CAISTEYQPQHF
TGTGCCATCAGCACAGAGTATCAGCCCCAGCATTTT
>.|TRBV10-2|TRBJ2-3|few
CASSDRDFTDTQYF
TGCGCCAGCAGTGACAGGGATTTCACAGATACGCAGTATTTT
>.|TRBV25-1|TRBJ2-1|few
CASSDVAYYNEQFF
TGTGCCAGCAGTGATGTGGCTTATTACAATGAGCAGTTCTTC
>.|TRBV4-1|TRBJ1-2|.
CASSHPSGLRYEQVGF
TGCGCCAGCAGCCACCCGTCGGGGCTTCGGTATGAGCAAGTGGGCTTC
>.|TRBV5-1|TRBJ2-5|few
CASGLGNPIGETQYF
TGCGCCAGCGGCCTGGGGAACCCTATTGGGGAGACCCAGTACTTC
>.|TRBV10-3|TRBJ2-7|.
CAISEDYEQYF
TGTGCCATCAGTGAAGACTACGAGCAGTACTTC
>TRBD1|TRBV11-2|TRBJ2-5|.
CASSLDSGGKTQYF
TGTGCCAGCAGCTTAGATTCAGGGGGCAAGACCCAGTACTTC
>.|TRBV7-9|TRBJ2-5|few
CASSSPGMGETQYF
TGTGCCAGCAGCTCGCCGGGCATGGGGGAGACCCAGTACTTC
>TRBD1|TRBV7-9|TRBJ2-5|.
CAGNRGQQETQYF
TGTGCCGGAAATAGGGGACAGCAAGAGACCCAGTACTTC
>.|TRBV4-3|TRBJ2-1|.
CASSQAPAGSNEQFF
TGCGCCAGCAGCCAAGCCCCAGCGGGTAGCAATGAGCAGTTCTTC
>TRBD1|TRBV6-5|TRBJ1-2|few
CASSYSTGDYGYTF
TGTGCCAGCAGTTACTCGACAGGGGACTATGGCTACACCTTC